The TCR beta chain described here comes from a study of blood T cell repertoires in COVID-19. About the study: PBMCs, B-cell-depleted T cells, or T cells were the source of the cDNA or gDNA that made up the material.

The germline gives CDR1 LNHDA, CDR2 SQIVND (reference sequence). This CDR3 is 14 amino acids long. Losses at the gene ends were 3 bases for V and 2 bases for J; bases not matched to a gene: 3. Using immunoSEQ multiplex PCR, the repertoire was profiled, and TCRdb retains in-frame clones only, with some absent. This table holds some 130,000 clones, approximately 89% found once. Sequencing was carried out using peripheral blood. This chain connects TRBV19 to TRBJ2-5; TRBD2 matches at 7 bases. The source of this sequence is a human donor in a cohort sampled during active COVID-19. CDR3 protein: CASSMWGGQETQYF. Here the CDR3 DNA reads TGTGCCAGTAGTATGTGGGGGGGACAAGAGACCCAGTACTTC.